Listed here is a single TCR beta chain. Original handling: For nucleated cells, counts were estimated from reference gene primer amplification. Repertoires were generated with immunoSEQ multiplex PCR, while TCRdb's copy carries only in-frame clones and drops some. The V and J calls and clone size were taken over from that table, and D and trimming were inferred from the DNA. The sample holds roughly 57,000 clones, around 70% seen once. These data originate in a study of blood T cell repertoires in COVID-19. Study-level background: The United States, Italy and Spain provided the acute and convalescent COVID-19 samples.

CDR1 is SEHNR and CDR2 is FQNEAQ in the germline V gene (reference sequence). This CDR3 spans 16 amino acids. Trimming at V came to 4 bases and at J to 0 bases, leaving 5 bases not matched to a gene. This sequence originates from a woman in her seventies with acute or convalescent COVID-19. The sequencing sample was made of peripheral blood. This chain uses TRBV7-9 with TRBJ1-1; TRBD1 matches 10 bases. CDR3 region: CASSSPGTGVNTEAFF. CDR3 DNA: TGTGCCAGCAGCTCCCCCGGGACAGGGGTGAACACTGAAGCTTTCTTT.